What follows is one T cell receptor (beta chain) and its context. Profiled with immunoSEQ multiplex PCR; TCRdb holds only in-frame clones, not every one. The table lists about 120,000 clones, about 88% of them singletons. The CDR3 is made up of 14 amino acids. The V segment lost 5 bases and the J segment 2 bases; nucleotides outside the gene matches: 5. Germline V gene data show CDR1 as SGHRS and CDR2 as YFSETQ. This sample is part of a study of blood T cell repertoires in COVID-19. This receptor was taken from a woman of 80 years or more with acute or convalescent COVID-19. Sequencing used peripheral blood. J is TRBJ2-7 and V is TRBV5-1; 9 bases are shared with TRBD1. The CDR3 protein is CASSTGTGTYEQYF. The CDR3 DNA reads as TGCGCCAGCAGTACCGGGACAGGGACCTACGAGCAGTACTTC.